These 27 T cell receptor beta chains were all obtained from the same sample, sequenced in a study of blood T cell repertoires in COVID-19. TCRdb's table, derived via immunoSEQ multiplex PCR, lists solely in-frame clones and lacks some. Counted here are 200,000 to 300,000 clones, more than 85% occurring once; the ten biggest clones make up around 5%. Sequenced input: peripheral blood. Receptors were obtained from an older woman with COVID-19, enrolled during active disease.

This chain joins TRBV29-1 and TRBJ1-2; TRBD1 matches at 10 bases. The CDR3 contains 13 residues. Germline V gene sequence: CDR1 SQVTM, CDR2 ANQGSEA. Unmatched junction bases numbered 2, after V lost 0 bases and J lost 7 bases. CDR3 sequence (DNA): TGCAGCGTTGAAGAGACAGGGGGCCTTGGCTACACCTTC. It codes for CSVEETGGLGYTF.

The rearrangement links TRBV7-9 to TRBJ1-2, with D unresolved. The ends were cut back, 2 bases at V and 2 bases at J, with 9 bases in the middle. In germline, CDR1 is SEHNR, CDR2 FQNEAQ (reference sequence). There are 14 residues in the CDR3. Here the CDR3 DNA reads TGTGCCAGCAGCTTATTAGTGAGGAACTATGGCTACACCTTC. Its translation is CASSLLVRNYGYTF.

This chain links TRBV7-7 with TRBJ1-5; 9 nucleotides match TRBD1. Germline values: CDR1 SSHAT, CDR2 FNYEAQ (reference sequence). J gave up 0 bases and V 2 bases, and 11 bases lay outside the gene matches. The CDR3 is 19 amino acids. In DNA form, the CDR3 reads TGTGCCAGCAGCTTACGGGGGACAGGGCGGAAGGATAGCAATCAGCCCCAGCATTTT. Translated, it gives CASSLRGTGRKDSNQPQHF.

The rearrangement links TRBV3-1 (or the pseudogene TRBV3-2) to TRBJ1-6; the D is unclear. Germline V gene lookup returns CDR1 LGHDT and CDR2 YNNKEL (reference sequence). The V end was cut by 2 bases, the J end by 2 bases, with 13 bases between. This CDR3 is 17 amino acids long. The CDR3 bases are TGTGCCAGCAGCCAATTTGGGAGGGCCGCCTATAATTCACCCCTCCACTTT. Translation gives CASSQFGRAAYNSPLHF.

This CDR3 is CASRLPAGRTEAFF. CDR3 sequence (DNA): TGTGCCAGCAGGTTACCCGCGGGGAGAACTGAAGCTTTCTTT. The V gene is TRBV28, the J gene TRBJ1-1, with D uncertain. This CDR3 has 14 amino acids. The germline gives CDR1 MDHEN, CDR2 SYDVKM. V lost 6 bases and J 5 bases, leaving 16 bases between the germline ends. Complete variable domain (other parts from reference TRBV28 and TRBJ1-1): DVKVTQSSRYLVKRTGEKVFLECVQDMDHENMFWYRQDPGLGLRLIYFSYDVKMKEKGDIPEGYSVSREKKERFSLILESASTNQTSMYLCASRLPAGRTEAFFGQGTRLTVV.

The chain has TRBV7-9 and TRBJ1-1; D perhaps matches TRBD1 (5 bases). Germline CDR1 and CDR2: SEHNR and FQNEAQ (reference sequence). The germline V and J ends were trimmed by 5 bases and 6 bases, with 19 bases remaining between them. This CDR3 is 15 amino acids long. As DNA, the CDR3 is TGTGCCAGCAGCCCCTCCGGCAGGGCCGTCGCTGAAGCTTTCTTT. Translated: CASSPSGRAVAEAFF.

This chain connects TRBV18 to TRBJ2-7, with D possibly matching TRBD2 (6 bases). CDR3 length: 12 amino acids. Germline V gene sequence: CDR1 KGHSH, CDR2 LQKENI. V was trimmed by 6 bases and J by 5 bases, leaving 11 bases between them. Here the CDR3 DNA reads TGTGCCAGCTCGGTCTCGGGGGACGAGCAGTACTTC. This sequence encodes CASSVSGDEQYF.

The chain combines TRBV24-1 with TRBJ1-2, with TRBD1 as a possible D gene (6 bases). CDR1 is KGHDR, CDR2 SFDVKD, per germline. The CDR3 consists of 18 residues. Between the trimmed V and J ends, which lost 3 bases and 5 bases, there was a span of 24 bases. This CDR3 is CATSDGTGTYSHRYGYTF. The CDR3 coding sequence is TGTGCCACCAGTGATGGAACCGGGACATACTCACATAGGTATGGCTACACCTTC.

This sequence joins TRBV6-1 and TRBJ2-1; 11 nucleotides align to TRBD2. CDR3 length equals 16 residues. CDR1 MNHNS and CDR2 SASEGT come from the germline V gene. J lost 0 bases, V lost 4 bases, and 2 bases had no gene match. CDR3 loop: CASSGTSGYSYNEQFF. The CDR3 region has the DNA TGTGCCAGCAGTGGGACTAGCGGGTACTCCTACAATGAGCAGTTCTTC.

This clone has just one count. The chain is built from TRBV28 and TRBJ2-2, with TRBD1 matching over 10 bases. V lost 3 bases to trimming and J lost 7 bases; unmatched junction nucleotides: 8. The germline gives CDR1 MDHEN, CDR2 SYDVKM. The CDR3 is 16 amino acids. The DNA for the CDR3 is TGTGCCAGCAGTTTTCCGGGACAGGGGTCTTACGGGGAGCTGTTTTTT. As protein: CASSFPGQGSYGELFF.

The chain carries TRBV11-3 and TRBJ2-5; 7 bases fit TRBD2. This CDR3 has 16 residues. V was clipped by 2 bases and J by 5 bases; unmatched bases: 11. Germline V gene lookup returns CDR1 SGHNT and CDR2 YENEEA. In nucleotides, the CDR3 is TGTGCCAGCAGCTTAAGGAGTGGGGGGGAGGTTGAGACCCAGTACTTC. It yields the protein CASSLRSGGEVETQYF.

The chain employs TRBV27 and TRBJ2-5; 13 nucleotides agree with TRBD2. Germline CDR1 is MNHEY and CDR2 is SMNVEV (reference sequence). The CDR3 runs to 15 residues. The V segment lost 6 bases and the J segment 5 bases; nucleotides outside the gene matches: 6. CDR3 sequence reads: CASSWTSGRRETQYF. In nucleotides, the CDR3 is TGTGCCAGCAGCTGGACTAGCGGGAGACGGGAGACCCAGTACTTC.

The gene calls are TRBV7-6 and TRBJ2-3, with 12 bases identical to TRBD2. CDR1 is SGHVS and CDR2 is FNYEAQ in the germline V gene. The CDR3 covers 17 residues. Losses at the gene ends were 1 base for V and 5 bases for J; bases not matched to a gene: 7. The DNA of the CDR3 is TGTGCCAGCAGCTTAGGGCGACTAGCGGGAGTGGGAGATACGCAGTATTTT. This gives the protein CASSLGRLAGVGDTQYF.

The chain combines TRBV5-1 with TRBJ2-2; perhaps TRBD1 as D (7 bases). CDR1 is SGHRS and CDR2 is YFSETQ in the germline V gene. The germline V and J ends were trimmed by 7 bases and 4 bases, with 11 bases remaining between them. The CDR3 has 13 amino acids. CDR3 coding DNA: TGCGCCAGCGCGGGACAGACCACCGGGGAGCTGTTTTTT. Translated, it gives CASAGQTTGELFF.

The gene calls are TRBV28 and TRBJ2-2; perhaps TRBD2 as D (5 bases). Germline loops: CDR1 MDHEN, CDR2 SYDVKM. V lost 2 bases and J 8 bases, leaving 15 bases between the germline ends. CDR3 length: 15 amino acids. This chain's CDR3 is CASSLVGLAKGELFF. CDR3 DNA: TGTGCCAGCAGTTTAGTAGGGCTAGCTAAGGGGGAGCTGTTTTTT.

As concerns this clone: In the same sample, other DNA sequences code for this CDR3. The rearrangement joins TRBV3-1 (or the pseudogene TRBV3-2) to TRBJ2-7; D unclear. Germline assignment: CDR1 LGHDT and CDR2 YNNKEL (reference sequence). Between the trimmed V and J ends, which lost 3 bases and 3 bases, there was a span of 3 bases. The CDR3 contains 11 residues. DNA of the CDR3: TGTGCCAGCAGCCACAGCTACGAGCAGTACTTC. Translated, it gives CASSHSYEQYF.

The J gene is TRBJ2-1, the V gene TRBV18; 7 bases agree with TRBD2. Germline V gives CDR1 KGHSH, CDR2 LQKENI. The CDR3 spans 15 residues. V trimming: 3 bases; J trimming: 4 bases; junction bases outside the gene matches: 6. The chain's CDR3 is CASSPLGTTYNEQFF. CDR3 sequence (DNA): TGTGCCAGCTCACCGCTCGGGACTACTTACAATGAGCAGTTCTTC.

Remarks on this clone: In the same sample, other DNA sequences code for this CDR3. V usage is TRBV6-5 and J usage is TRBJ1-5, with 8 bases lining up with TRBD1. Germline CDR1 and CDR2: MNHEY and SVGAGI. The CDR3 extends over 14 amino acids. V lost 6 bases, J lost 1 base, and 2 bases stayed unmatched. The CDR3 region is CASSYRGSNQPQHF. The CDR3 region has the DNA TGTGCCAGCAGCTACAGGGGGAGCAATCAGCCCCAGCATTTT.

The chain uses TRBV18 and TRBJ1-5; 7 bases fit TRBD1. The germline CDR1 and CDR2 sequences are KGHSH and LQKENI. The CDR3 is made up of 15 amino acids. With 2 bases clipped from V and 4 bases from J, the junction kept 5 bases outside the gene matches. Here the CDR3 DNA reads TGTGCCAGCTCACCAGCCGGGACAGCAAATCAGCCCCAGCATTTT. Amino acids: CASSPAGTANQPQHF.

This chain joins TRBV7-3 and TRBJ2-1, with 7 nucleotides matching TRBD1. The CDR3 runs to 16 residues. The V gene's germline CDR1 is SGHTA and CDR2 FQGTGA. V shed 5 bases, J shed 5 bases, and the junction held 12 bases outside the gene matches. DNA for the CDR3: TGTGCCAGCAGCGAGACAGGGACCCGCGGGCACAATGAGCAGTTCTTC. Translated: CASSETGTRGHNEQFF.

The genes are TRBV5-1 and TRBJ2-1, with D maybe TRBD2 (7 bases). The germline V gene encodes CDR1 SGHRS and CDR2 YFSETQ. CDR3 size: 16 residues. The V end lost 4 bases, the J end lost 4 bases, and 18 bases lay between the germline ends. The CDR3 nucleotides are TGCGCCAGCAGCATCACGGGGGGCGGCAGGTACAATGAGCAGTTCTTC. This encodes CASSITGGGRYNEQFF.

The chain joins TRBV29-1 to TRBJ2-5, with TRBD2 matching 11 bases. This CDR3 contains 16 residues. Trimming at V came to 2 bases and at J to 5 bases, leaving 10 bases not matched to a gene. CDR1 and CDR2 (germline): SQVTM, ANQGSEA. DNA for the CDR3: TGCAGCGTTGAATCGACTAGCGGGGCGCGAGGGGAGACCCAGTACTTC. Translation: CSVESTSGARGETQYF.

This clone appeared a few times. V and J are TRBV4-2 and TRBJ1-2; D may be TRBD1 (6 bases). Per the germline V gene, CDR1 is LGHNA and CDR2 is YNFKEQ. The germline V and J ends were trimmed by 0 bases and 5 bases, with 13 bases remaining between them. The CDR3 has 15 amino acids. The CDR3 DNA follows: TGTGCCAGCAGCCAAGAGGACAGCCAGATGTATGGCTACACCTTC. This sequence encodes CASSQEDSQMYGYTF.

This clone came up once. V gene TRBV21-1 combines with J gene TRBJ1-1. TRBV21-1 is a known pseudogene. The CDR3 runs to 15 residues. The CDR3 sequence is CASSKVSGENTEAFF. In DNA form, the CDR3 reads TGTGCCAGCAGCAAAGTTAGTGGAGAGAACACTGAAGCTTTCTTT.

The rearrangement joins TRBV11-2 to TRBJ2-7, with a possible D match to TRBD1 (6 bases). The CDR3 sequence is 16 residues long. V dropped 5 bases and J dropped 12 bases, with 29 bases sitting between them. CDR1 SGHAT and CDR2 FQNNGV come from the germline V gene. CDR3 loop: CASSPLQGRGLRGVYF. In DNA form, the CDR3 reads TGTGCCAGCAGCCCGCTACAGGGTCGGGGCCTACGAGGGGTGTACTTC.

The rearrangement uses TRBV10-3 and TRBJ2-1, with D tentatively TRBD1 (6 bases). V lost 5 bases to trimming and J lost 1 base, with 18 bases between them. The CDR3 runs to 17 residues. Looked up from germline, CDR1 is ENHRY and CDR2 is SYGVKD. CDR3 sequence (DNA): TGTGCCATCAGTAAGACAGGTCAGTCGGGTTCCTACAATGAGCAGTTCTTC. Protein product: CAISKTGQSGSYNEQFF.

This chain links TRBV10-1 with TRBJ1-5, with a tentative D call TRBD1 (6 bases). The CDR3 length is 14 residues. Germline CDR1 is WNHNN and CDR2 is SYGVQD (reference sequence). V was pared by 8 bases and J by 2 bases, with 13 bases between. The CDR3 DNA follows: TGCGCCAGCCCGAAAGAGGGGGGCAATCAGCCCCAGCATTTT. It is translated as CASPKEGGNQPQHF.